Presented here are 11 T cell receptor beta chains from one specimen sequenced in a study of shared clonotypes between healthy human individuals. TCRdb keeps only in-frame clones here, not all; method: immunoSEQ multiplex PCR. The top ten clones hold about an eighth of a sample with around 480,000 clones, roughly 85% of them seen once. Material: PBMCs. The receptors here all came from a woman in her 40s in good health. Some clones in this sample may be carry-over from other donors' samples.

The gene calls are TRBV15 and TRBJ2-7, with D perhaps matching TRBD2 (5 bases). Trimming took off 0 bases at V and 10 bases at J, with 13 bases between the two ends. The CDR3 spans 13 residues. Germline CDR1 is LNHNV and CDR2 is YYDKDF (reference sequence). DNA for the CDR3: TGTGCCACCAGCAGAGATGGACGGGGAGTCCAGTACTTC. It translates to CATSRDGRGVQYF.

This rearrangement joins TRBV2 to TRBJ2-2, with D perhaps matching TRBD1 (5 bases). The CDR3 loop spans 13 amino acids. CDR1 is SNHLY and CDR2 is FYNNEI in the germline V gene. Trimming shortened V by 6 bases and J by 4 bases, and 9 bases separated the two germline ends. Here the CDR3 reads CASRTDSTGELFF. CDR3 in DNA: TGTGCCAGCAGGACTGACAGCACCGGGGAGCTGTTTTTT.

This clone showed up just once. The CDR3, as DNA: TGTGCCAGCAGCGGGACTAGCGGGACTTGGGGAGAGCAGTACTTC. This codes for CASSGTSGTWGEQYF. The chain links TRBV6-5 to TRBJ2-7; 13 nucleotides align to TRBD2. The CDR3 is 15 residues long. CDR1 and CDR2 (germline): MNHEY, SVGAGI. Trimming cost V 6 bases and J 7 bases; bases outside gene matches: 9.

This chain links TRBV28 with TRBJ2-7; D assignment may be TRBD1 or TRBD2 (5 bases each). Germline values: CDR1 MDHEN, CDR2 SYDVKM. The CDR3 has 14 residues. The ends were cut back, 3 bases at V and 3 bases at J, with 12 bases in the middle. The CDR3 sequence is CASSFVNGGYEQYF. The CDR3 DNA is TGTGCCAGCAGTTTTGTGAATGGGGGCTACGAGCAGTACTTC.

This clone appeared a few times. The CDR3 sequence: CAKHIPSVNEQFF. In nucleotides, the CDR3 is TGTGCCAAGCATATACCGTCGGTCAATGAGCAGTTCTTC. The chain has TRBV2 and TRBJ2-1; unclear D gene. CDR3 length: 13 amino acids. V dropped 10 bases and J dropped 6 bases, with 16 bases sitting between them. The V gene's germline CDR1 is SNHLY and CDR2 FYNNEI.

This clone was counted once. J is TRBJ2-2 and V is TRBV9; weak D call: TRBD1 (6 bases). Germline CDR1 is SGDLS and CDR2 is YYNGEE. The CDR3 covers 16 residues. V lost 4 bases to trimming and J lost 0 bases, with 13 bases between them. CDR3 in amino acids: CASSPRGLANTGELFF. DNA for the CDR3: TGTGCCAGCAGCCCCAGGGGATTAGCGAACACCGGGGAGCTGTTTTTT. Supplemented by reference TRBV9 and TRBJ2-2, the full variable domain reads DSGVTQTPKHLITATGQRVTLRCSPRSGDLSVYWYQQSLDQGLQFLIQYYNGEERAKGNILERFSAQQFPDLHSELNLSSLELGDSALYFCASSPRGLANTGELFFGEGSRLTVL.

The V and J genes are TRBV7-3 and TRBJ2-2, with no clear D. The germline gives CDR1 SGHTA, CDR2 FQGTGA. V lost 5 bases, J lost 0 bases, and 7 bases lay in between. This CDR3 contains 14 residues. The CDR3 region is CASSTQSNTGELFF. DNA of the CDR3: TGTGCCAGCAGCACCCAGTCGAACACCGGGGAGCTGTTTTTT.

V gene TRBV6-1 combines with J gene TRBJ1-1; 8 bases are shared with TRBD1. The germline V gene has CDR1 MNHNS and CDR2 SASEGT. V lost 3 bases and J lost 7; bases outside the gene matches: 4. This CDR3 has 13 residues. The CDR3 protein is CASSDGDRIEAFF. CDR3 coding DNA: TGTGCCAGCAGTGATGGGGACAGGATTGAAGCTTTCTTT.

Concerning this clone: An end of the junction does not agree with germline; a read error may underlie this. The chain joins TRBV15 to TRBJ2-7, with D possibly being TRBD1 (5 bases). CDR3 length equals 13 residues. Germline values: CDR1 LNHNV, CDR2 YYDKDF (reference sequence). DNA for the CDR3: TGTGCCACCAGCAGAGCCCTGGGGATGACAGTGACGTTC. The encoded protein is CATSRALGMTVTF. Combining the CDR3 with reference TRBV15 and TRBJ2-7 gives the whole variable domain DAMVIQNPRYQVTQFGKPVTLSCSQTLNHNVMYWYQQKSSQAPKLLFHYYDKDFNNEADTPDNFQSRRPNTSFCFLDIRSPGLGDTAMYLCATSRALGMTVTFGPGTRLTVT.

CDR3 loop: CASGSLRQRGEQFF. In DNA form, the CDR3 reads TGTGCTAGTGGATCACTCCGACAGAGAGGTGAGCAGTTCTTC. The chain employs TRBV12-5 and TRBJ2-1; weak D call: TRBD1 (5 bases). Germline V gene data show CDR1 as LGHNT and CDR2 as FRNRAP. V lost 6 bases to trimming and J lost 9 bases, with 18 bases between them. The CDR3 sequence is 14 residues long.

This clone was recorded only once. The rearrangement joins TRBV7-9 to TRBJ2-6; no reliable D call. The CDR3 totals 14 residues. The germline V gene encodes CDR1 SEHNR and CDR2 FQNEAQ (reference sequence). The germline V and J ends were trimmed by 5 bases and 3 bases, with 8 bases remaining between them. The DNA of the CDR3 is TGTGCCAGCAGCCCCCAAAGTGGGGCCAACGTCCTGACTTTC. Translation gives CASSPQSGANVLTF.